Listed here are 31 T cell receptor beta chains from one sample, sequenced in a study of vaccination and CD4 T cells after COVID-19. CD4+ T cells that had been cultured provided DNA sequenced with the Oncomine TCR Beta short-read assay. TCRdb re-derived calls from the PCR reads in MiXCR, one entry per CDR3 protein. The sample includes 9,500 to 10,000 distinct CDR3 sequences, approximately 30% seen only once; the top ten take about 13%. Their specific antigens are unknown. Described treatment: roughly 10-day PBMC culture with coronavirus spike peptide pools or control peptides (ViraFEST assay). The sample consisted of CD4+ T cells from blood, cultured in vitro, taken after SARS-CoV-2 vaccination. All receptors come from a human donor who had recovered from COVID-19.

CDR3 in amino acids: CASSLGRTSGHEQYF. The DNA for the CDR3 is TGTGCCAGCAGCTTAGGTAGGACTAGCGGGCACGAGCAGTACTTC. The V and J genes are TRBV7-3 and TRBJ2-7; 11 bases align to TRBD2. V dropped 2 bases and J dropped 5; count of bases not matched to a gene: 5. The CDR3 is made up of 15 amino acids. Germline V gives CDR1 SGHTA, CDR2 FQGTGA.

This clonotype was recorded a few times. V is TRBV12-3 or TRBV12-4 and J is TRBJ1-2, with D perhaps matching TRBD1 (6 bases). The CDR3 contains 11 residues. V was clipped by 6 bases and J by 8 bases, with 10 bases between them. The CDR3 sequence is CASRRTGGYTF. CDR3 nucleotide sequence: TGTGCCAGCAGGCGTACAGGGGGCTACACCTTC.

This chain joins TRBV6-2 or TRBV6-3 and TRBJ2-3; D unresolved. CDR1 MNHEY and CDR2 SVGEGT come from the germline V gene. With 11 bases removed from V and 1 base from J, the gap between germline ends came to 16 bases. This CDR3 has 14 residues. The CDR3 protein is CASSVSPGTDTQYF. CDR3 sequence (DNA): TGTGCCTCGAGCGTGAGCCCTGGCACAGATACGCAGTATTTT.

The chain uses TRBV28 and TRBJ2-1; a weak D match, TRBD1 (5 bases). With 6 bases removed from V and 3 bases from J, the gap between germline ends came to 9 bases. CDR3 length: 13 residues. Germline values: CDR1 MDHEN, CDR2 SYDVKM. This chain's CDR3 is CASSFDSYNEQFF. In DNA form, the CDR3 reads TGTGCCAGCAGCTTCGACAGCTACAATGAGCAGTTCTTC. The full variable domain, in which reference TRBV28 and TRBJ2-1 provide the parts outside the CDR3, is DVKVTQSSRYLVKRTGEKVFLECVQDMDHENMFWYRQDPGLGLRLIYFSYDVKMKEKGDIPEGYSVSREKKERFSLILESASTNQTSMYLCASSFDSYNEQFFGPGTRLTVL.

The V call is TRBV27, the J call TRBJ2-7; 7 bases align to TRBD1. This CDR3 is built from 16 residues. The germline V gene has CDR1 MNHEY and CDR2 SMNVEV (reference sequence). Trimming cost V 6 bases and J 2 bases; bases outside gene matches: 13. CDR3 bases: TGTGCCAGCAGCCACCCCGCAGGGGGTAAAACCTACGAGCAGTACTTC. It encodes CASSHPAGGKTYEQYF.

The chain uses TRBV6-5 and TRBJ2-1; D is unresolved. The germline V and J ends were trimmed by 6 bases and 0 bases, with 12 bases remaining between them. The CDR3 is made up of 15 amino acids. CDR1 is MNHEY and CDR2 is SVGAGI in the germline V gene. CDR3 in amino acids: CASRYTQSSYNEQFF. The DNA for the CDR3 is TGTGCCAGCAGGTACACGCAAAGCTCCTACAATGAGCAGTTCTTC.

By share, this clonotype ranks as medium-sized. J is TRBJ2-3 and V is TRBV20-1; 12 nucleotides line up with TRBD2. V was pared by 4 bases and J by 0 bases, with 2 bases of the junction left unmatched. Germline lookup yields CDR1 DFQATT and CDR2 SNEGSKA (reference sequence). The CDR3 covers 15 residues. CDR3 loop: CSATGLAGSTDTQYF. The CDR3 DNA reads as TGCAGTGCTACCGGACTAGCGGGAAGCACAGATACGCAGTATTTT.

The genes are TRBV7-8 and TRBJ1-6; 7 bases align to TRBD1. The CDR3 length is 15 residues. Germline V lookup: CDR1 SGHVS, CDR2 FQNEAQ. The V and J ends lost 2 bases and 8 bases, in that order; junction bases with no gene match: 6. CDR3 loop: CASSLSGTVYSPLHF. The CDR3 DNA sequence: TGTGCCAGCAGCTTATCCGGGACAGTGTATTCACCCCTCCACTTT.

The J gene is TRBJ2-1, the V gene TRBV11-3, with D maybe TRBD2 (6 bases). This CDR3 has 16 residues. Trimming took off 5 bases at V and 8 bases at J, with 22 bases between the two ends. Germline V gene lookup returns CDR1 SGHNT and CDR2 YENEEA. CDR3 DNA sequence: TGTGCCAGCAGCCCCGATGGTCGGGGCGGGATCGATGAGCAGTTCTTC. Amino acid sequence: CASSPDGRGGIDEQFF.

This chain connects TRBV29-1 to TRBJ2-7, with D possibly being TRBD2 (5 bases). Trimming took 8 bases from V and 1 from J, leaving 12 bases between them. Germline loops: CDR1 SQVTM, CDR2 ANQGSEA. The CDR3 runs to 12 residues. CDR3 amino acids: CSMRTDSYEQYF. In nucleotides, the CDR3 is TGCAGCATGAGGACTGATTCCTACGAGCAGTACTTC.

The chain recombines TRBV28 with TRBJ2-3, with 7 bases fitting TRBD1. CDR1 is MDHEN, CDR2 SYDVKM, per germline. CDR3 length: 15 amino acids. V gave up 7 bases and J gave up 0 bases; unmatched junction bases: 7. CDR3 in amino acids: CASIYRDRSTDTQYF. The DNA of the CDR3 is TGTGCCAGCATATATCGGGACAGAAGCACAGATACGCAGTATTTT.

This chain links TRBV9 with TRBJ1-5; a possible D gene is TRBD1 (6 bases). This CDR3 spans 15 amino acids. Trimming shortened V by 3 bases and J by 2 bases, and 12 bases separated the two germline ends. CDR1 is SGDLS and CDR2 is YYNGEE in the germline V gene. CDR3 nucleotides: TGTGCCAGCAGCGCAGGGGTCGGCGGCAATCAGCCCCAGCATTTT. It yields the protein CASSAGVGGNQPQHF.

This clonotype was observed a few times. This sequence joins TRBV6-5 and TRBJ2-5; 9 nucleotides agree with TRBD2. Trimming took 0 bases from V and 7 from J; bases not matched to a gene: 9. This CDR3 comprises 16 residues. CDR1 is MNHEY and CDR2 is SVGAGI in the germline V gene. CDR3 sequence: CASSYSLASGKATQYF. The CDR3 coding sequence is TGTGCCAGCAGTTACTCTTTGGCTAGCGGGAAAGCGACCCAGTACTTC.

This clonotype was seen a few times. DNA for the CDR3: TGTGCCAGCAGCTCGCGGACTAGCGGACTTAGGCGGGCAGATACGCAGTATTTT. Translating gives CASSSRTSGLRRADTQYF. This rearrangement joins TRBV7-2 to TRBJ2-3, with 10 nucleotides matching TRBD2. The CDR3 sequence is 18 residues long. Germline CDR1 SGHTA, CDR2 FQGNSA. V gave up 4 bases and J gave up 4 bases; unmatched junction bases: 14.

Within the sample, this clonotype is medium-sized. This CDR3 reads CRGGPGGMNNEQFF. As DNA, the CDR3 is TGCAGGGGGGGGCCTGGGGGAATGAACAATGAGCAGTTCTTC. The rearrangement joins TRBV20-1 to TRBJ2-1; possible D gene TRBD2, 7 bases. The CDR3 is 14 residues long. Per the germline V gene, CDR1 is DFQATT and CDR2 is SNEGSKA (reference sequence).

This clonotype was recorded a few times. This sequence joins TRBV6-5 and TRBJ2-1; 13 bases are shared with TRBD2. V dropped 6 bases and J dropped 8; count of bases not matched to a gene: 7. The CDR3 runs to 15 residues. Germline V gene lookup returns CDR1 MNHEY and CDR2 SVGAGI. The CDR3 DNA reads TGTGCCAGCAGCTACGGACTAGCGGGAGCGGATGAGCAGTTCTTC. Its translation: CASSYGLAGADEQFF.

This chain connects TRBV28 to TRBJ2-7; TRBD1 is a possible D gene (6 bases). Germline CDR1 is MDHEN and CDR2 is SYDVKM. Trimming took 7 bases from V and 3 from J, leaving 13 bases between them. This CDR3 has 13 amino acids. Written as DNA, the CDR3 is TGTGCCAGCACGGACAGCACTTTCTACGAGCAGTACTTC. It encodes CASTDSTFYEQYF.

The CDR3 nucleotides are TGTGCCAGCAGCCTAAGACCCGGGGGGACGGTTCACAATGAGCAGTTCTTC. Protein: CASSLRPGGTVHNEQFF. The genes are TRBV28 and TRBJ2-1; 7 bases agree with TRBD2. Germline CDR1 and CDR2: MDHEN and SYDVKM. CDR3 size: 17 residues. V was clipped by 6 bases and J by 5 bases; unmatched bases: 16.

The chain uses TRBV5-1 and TRBJ1-6, with D tentatively TRBD1 (5 bases). There are 15 residues in the CDR3. Per the germline V gene, CDR1 is SGHRS and CDR2 is YFSETQ. Trimming stripped 0 bases from V and 7 bases from J, with 11 bases between. CDR3 sequence (DNA): TGCGCCAGCAGCTTGGGGGGCGCGGGAAATTCACCCCTCCACTTT. It is translated as CASSLGGAGNSPLHF.

This clonotype was observed a handful of times. The rearrangement links TRBV7-2 to TRBJ1-2; TRBD1 matches at 8 bases. CDR1 and CDR2 from the germline V gene are SGHTA and FQGNSA. The CDR3 has 15 residues. Trimming at V came to 1 base and at J to 4 bases, leaving 5 bases not matched to a gene. Here the CDR3 reads CASSLGPGGVYGYTF. CDR3 bases: TGTGCCAGCAGCTTAGGCCCAGGGGGCGTCTATGGCTACACCTTC.

This clonotype is judged medium-sized. The V call is TRBV20-1, the J call TRBJ1-5; TRBD1 matches 11 bases. The CDR3 runs to 15 residues. Losses at the gene ends were 5 bases for V and 3 bases for J; bases not matched to a gene: 6. Looked up from germline, CDR1 is DFQATT and CDR2 is SNEGSKA (reference sequence). The CDR3 sequence is CSAYRDRGDNQPQHF. The DNA of the CDR3 is TGCAGTGCTTACCGGGACAGGGGGGACAATCAGCCCCAGCATTTT.

This chain uses TRBV20-1 with TRBJ2-1, with D tentatively TRBD2 (7 bases). In germline, CDR1 is DFQATT, CDR2 SNEGSKA (reference sequence). The CDR3 totals 14 residues. The V end was cut by 1 base, the J end by 7 bases, with 14 bases between. In DNA, the CDR3 is TGCAGTGCTAGAGGGGGGCGGGAGAGGAATGAGCAGTTCTTC. This encodes CSARGGRERNEQFF.

There are a few counts of this clonotype. The J gene is TRBJ1-1, the V gene TRBV6-2 or TRBV6-3; the D is unclear. The germline CDR1 and CDR2 sequences are MNHEY and SVGEGT. The CDR3 spans 13 residues. Trimming removed 5 bases at V and 7 bases at J, with 14 bases between. This CDR3 is CASSPSLSIEAFF. The CDR3 DNA follows: TGTGCCAGCAGTCCCTCCTTGAGCATTGAAGCTTTCTTT.

This clonotype was detected only a few times. The rearrangement links TRBV19 to TRBJ1-5; 9 bases match TRBD1. The CDR3 has 15 residues. Germline V lookup: CDR1 LNHDA, CDR2 SQIVND (reference sequence). V lost 6 bases and J lost 0; bases outside the gene matches: 3. The CDR3 coding sequence is TGTGCCAGTAGAACAGGGGGCAGTAGCAATCAGCCCCAGCATTTT. This codes for CASRTGGSSNQPQHF.

This clonotype was seen more than once but under ten times. The V gene is TRBV20-1, the J gene TRBJ2-1, with a possible D match to TRBD2 (6 bases). Germline assignment: CDR1 DFQATT and CDR2 SNEGSKA (reference sequence). The CDR3 covers 16 residues. V lost 0 bases and J 4 bases, leaving 16 bases between the germline ends. The CDR3 sequence: CSARERGTTRYNEQFF. CDR3 coding DNA: TGCAGTGCTAGAGAACGGGGGACCACGAGGTACAATGAGCAGTTCTTC.

The chain links TRBV20-1 to TRBJ1-3; TRBD1 matches 7 bases. The V gene end was trimmed by 6 bases and the J gene end by 4 bases; junction bases not matched to a gene: 9. Per the germline V gene, CDR1 is DFQATT and CDR2 is SNEGSKA (reference sequence). CDR3 length: 14 residues. CDR3 residues: CSATDRARGNTIYF. CDR3 coding DNA: TGCAGTGCAACCGACAGGGCGCGGGGAAACACCATATATTTT.

V usage is TRBV19 and J usage is TRBJ2-1; no reliable D call. V was clipped by 6 bases and J by 0 bases, with 12 bases between them. CDR3 length equals 15 residues. The germline CDR1 and CDR2 sequences are LNHDA and SQIVND (reference sequence). CDR3 protein: CASREDPNSYNEQFF. CDR3 coding DNA: TGTGCCAGTAGAGAAGACCCGAACTCCTACAATGAGCAGTTCTTC. The full variable domain, with the rest looked up from reference TRBV19 and TRBJ2-1, is DGGITQSPKYLFRKEGQNVTLSCEQNLNHDAMYWYRQDPGQGLRLIYYSQIVNDFQKGDIAEGYSVSREKKESFPLTVTSAQKNPTAFYLCASREDPNSYNEQFFGPGTRLTVL.

This chain uses TRBV27 with TRBJ1-2; the D is unclear. Germline V gene lookup returns CDR1 MNHEY and CDR2 SMNVEV (reference sequence). The V gene lost 9 bases and the J gene lost 0 bases, with 5 bases spanning the gap. This CDR3 has 11 amino acids. CDR3 nucleotide sequence: TGTGCCAGAAAACCTAACTATGGCTACACCTTC. Amino acids: CARKPNYGYTF.

The V gene is TRBV6-2 or TRBV6-3, the J gene TRBJ1-1; the match to TRBD1 covers 7 bases. The CDR3 is made up of 14 amino acids. J gave up 3 bases and V 5 bases, and 6 bases lay outside the gene matches. Looked up from germline, CDR1 is MNHEY and CDR2 is SVGEGT. CDR3 DNA: TGTGCCAGCAGTACCGCAGGGGGGGACACTGAAGCTTTCTTT. Encoded protein: CASSTAGGDTEAFF.

This chain uses TRBV9 with TRBJ2-1, with 8 bases that match TRBD1. CDR1 and CDR2 from the germline V gene are SGDLS and YYNGEE. The trim removed 4 bases at V and 8 bases at J, leaving 17 bases unmatched. CDR3 size: 17 residues. The CDR3 region is CASSSRAGQGRVDEQFF. CDR3 DNA sequence: TGTGCCAGCAGCTCAAGAGCCGGACAGGGCAGGGTGGATGAGCAGTTCTTC. The full variable domain, rest sourced from reference TRBV9 and TRBJ2-1, is DSGVTQTPKHLITATGQRVTLRCSPRSGDLSVYWYQQSLDQGLQFLIQYYNGEERAKGNILERFSAQQFPDLHSELNLSSLELGDSALYFCASSSRAGQGRVDEQFFGPGTRLTVL.

The V and J genes are TRBV6-2 or TRBV6-3 and TRBJ2-7, with 7 nucleotides matching TRBD1. The CDR3 spans 11 residues. V was pared by 5 bases and J by 13 bases, with 8 bases of the junction left unmatched. Germline V CDR1 and CDR2: MNHEY, SVGEGT. In DNA, the CDR3 is TGTGCCAGCAGTAACCCGGGACAGACTTACTTC. Protein product: CASSNPGQTYF.